What follows are 18 T cell receptor beta chains derived from one specimen sequenced in a study of blood T cell repertoires in COVID-19. Repertoires were generated with immunoSEQ multiplex PCR, while TCRdb's copy carries only in-frame clones and drops some. The top ten clones hold over 15% of a sample with about 97,000 clones, around 87% of them seen once. Sequencing was carried out using peripheral blood. These receptors were taken from a human donor in a cohort sampled during active COVID-19.

This clone showed up just a few times. The chain recombines TRBV19 with TRBJ1-1; no firm D call. V lost 7 bases and J 1 base, leaving 13 bases between the germline ends. The CDR3 spans 14 residues. Germline V gives CDR1 LNHDA, CDR2 SQIVND (reference sequence). Here the CDR3 reads CASTLSAGNTEAFF. The CDR3 nucleotides read TGTGCCAGTACACTTTCGGCGGGGAACACTGAAGCTTTCTTT.

The chain combines TRBV6-2 or TRBV6-3 with TRBJ1-2, with 7 bases fitting TRBD1. This CDR3 spans 15 amino acids. Germline loops: CDR1 MNHEY, CDR2 SVGEGT. V gave up 5 bases and J gave up 5 bases; unmatched junction bases: 11. The CDR3 DNA reads as TGTGCCAGCAGTGCGGTCTTGACAGGGATATATGGCTACACCTTC. Translating it yields CASSAVLTGIYGYTF.

The chain combines TRBV19 with TRBJ1-4; D is ambiguous. Germline V gives CDR1 LNHDA, CDR2 SQIVND (reference sequence). CDR3 length: 13 amino acids. V shed 3 bases and J shed 10 bases, with 12 bases lying between them. CDR3 sequence reads: CASSIVGGRKLFF. CDR3 nucleotides: TGTGCCAGTAGTATCGTTGGAGGGCGAAAACTGTTTTTT.

This clone has only one observation. The J gene is TRBJ2-1, the V gene TRBV27; 10 bases match TRBD2. Germline trimming cut 5 bases from V and 7 bases from J; bases unmatched to any gene: 14. This CDR3 is 17 amino acids long. The germline CDR1 and CDR2 sequences are MNHEY and SMNVEV (reference sequence). CDR3 DNA sequence: TGTGCCAGCAGTCGTATGCTAGCGGGAGAGCTTTGGAATGAGCAGTTCTTC. Translating it yields CASSRMLAGELWNEQFF.

The V gene is TRBV6-5, the J gene TRBJ2-7; TRBD1 aligns across 7 bases. The CDR3 spans 14 residues. Trimming cost V 6 bases and J 0 bases; bases outside gene matches: 5. Germline CDR1 reads MNHEY; CDR2 reads SVGAGI. The CDR3 reads CASRPGTVSYEQYF. CDR3 sequence (DNA): TGTGCCAGCAGGCCCGGGACAGTCTCCTACGAGCAGTACTTC.

This clone came up a few times. The chain joins TRBV5-6 to TRBJ1-2, with 10 bases identical to TRBD1. The J segment lost 7 bases and the V segment lost 3 bases, leaving 0 bases of the junction unmatched. There are 12 residues in the CDR3. From germline, CDR1 is SGHDT and CDR2 YYEEEE. CDR3 protein: CASSWTGGGYTF. The CDR3 DNA reads TGTGCCAGCAGCTGGACAGGGGGTGGCTACACCTTC.

The genes are TRBV28 and TRBJ1-4, with 7 bases fitting TRBD1. Germline assignment: CDR1 MDHEN and CDR2 SYDVKM. The CDR3 is 11 amino acids. V was clipped by 9 bases and J by 8 bases; unmatched bases: 3. In DNA form, the CDR3 reads TGTGCCAGTAAGACAGGGGAAAAACTGTTTTTT. Translating it yields CASKTGEKLFF.

This chain connects TRBV7-9 to TRBJ2-5; TRBD2 agrees at 7 bases. Germline CDR1 reads SEHNR; CDR2 reads FQNEAQ (reference sequence). The J segment lost 3 bases and the V segment lost 6 bases, leaving 7 bases of the junction unmatched. This CDR3 region has 14 residues. The CDR3 sequence is CASSFGLVEETQYF. The CDR3 DNA follows: TGTGCCAGCAGTTTTGGACTAGTGGAAGAGACCCAGTACTTC.

CDR3 sequence reads: CASSFRDRVIYEQYF. The CDR3 nucleotides are TGTGCCAGCAGTTTTAGGGACAGGGTTATCTACGAGCAGTACTTC. The V and J genes are TRBV27 and TRBJ2-7; 9 bases line up with TRBD1. The ends lost 3 bases at V and 3 bases at J; junction bases unmatched: 6. Germline V gene data show CDR1 as MNHEY and CDR2 as SMNVEV (reference sequence). The CDR3 spans 15 residues.

The chain couples TRBV10-1 to TRBJ2-7; D is possibly TRBD2 (5 bases). From germline, CDR1 is WNHNN and CDR2 SYGVQD (reference sequence). With 6 bases removed from V and 9 bases from J, the gap between germline ends came to 12 bases. This CDR3 contains 11 residues. The CDR3 sequence is CASRRVVAQYF. The CDR3 coding sequence is TGCGCCAGCAGGCGGGTCGTAGCGCAGTACTTC.

This sequence joins TRBV5-8 and TRBJ2-2, with D maybe TRBD2 (5 bases). There are 14 residues in the CDR3. With 7 bases removed from V and 1 base from J, the gap between germline ends came to 11 bases. Germline loops: CDR1 SGHTS, CDR2 YDEGEE. In nucleotides, the CDR3 is TGTGCCAGCTGCCGAGGAGGGAACACCGGGGAGCTGTTTTTT. Protein product: CASCRGGNTGELFF.

This chain connects TRBV7-9 to TRBJ2-1, with TRBD2 matching over 8 bases. From germline, CDR1 is SEHNR and CDR2 FQNEAQ (reference sequence). The CDR3 extends over 15 amino acids. V gave up 3 bases and J gave up 5 bases; unmatched junction bases: 6. Here the CDR3 DNA reads TGTGCCAGCAGCTTCGCGACTAGCGAGCACAATGAGCAGTTCTTC. Translated, it gives CASSFATSEHNEQFF.

The V call is TRBV18, the J call TRBJ2-2; D call uncertain. V shed 1 base and J shed 5 bases, with 5 bases lying between them. The CDR3 runs to 13 residues. Per germline, CDR1 KGHSH and CDR2 LQKENI. CDR3 region: CASSPQETGELFF. The CDR3, as DNA: TGTGCCAGCTCACCACAGGAGACCGGGGAGCTGTTTTTT. The full variable domain, with the rest looked up from reference TRBV18 and TRBJ2-2, is NAGVMQNPRHLVRRRGQEARLRCSPMKGHSHVYWYRQLPEEGLKFMVYLQKENIIDESGMPKERFSAEFPKEGPSILRIQQVVRGDSAAYFCASSPQETGELFFGEGSRLTVL.

This clone was observed a single time. This chain uses TRBV29-1 with TRBJ2-7; 13 bases match TRBD2. With V trimmed by 2 bases and J by 3 bases, 4 bases remained unmatched. CDR3 length: 15 amino acids. Germline values: CDR1 SQVTM, CDR2 ANQGSEA. Here the CDR3 DNA reads TGCAGCGTTGAAATTGGGACTAGCGGGGACTACGAGCAGTACTTC. Translated, it gives CSVEIGTSGDYEQYF.

This chain joins TRBV6-4 and TRBJ2-1; 11 bases are shared with TRBD1. Germline loops: CDR1 MRHNA, CDR2 SNTAGT. This CDR3 comprises 16 residues. The ends lost 2 bases at V and 6 bases at J; junction bases unmatched: 6. The DNA for the CDR3 is TGTGCCAGCAGTGACACGGACAGGGGGCAATTCAATGAGCAGTTCTTC. Translation gives CASSDTDRGQFNEQFF.

The rearrangement uses TRBV5-1 and TRBJ2-2; D gene uncertain. The CDR3 loop spans 15 amino acids. Germline V gene sequence: CDR1 SGHRS, CDR2 YFSETQ. The ends were cut back, 4 bases at V and 0 bases at J, with 10 bases in the middle. CDR3 region: CASSVDTANTGELFF. CDR3 coding DNA: TGCGCCAGCAGCGTAGACACCGCGAACACCGGGGAGCTGTTTTTT.

V usage is TRBV6-5 and J usage is TRBJ2-7, with a weak D call TRBD2 (6 bases). This CDR3 is 13 amino acids long. V lost 6 bases and J 3 bases, leaving 12 bases between the germline ends. Germline-derived CDR1 and CDR2 are MNHEY and SVGAGI. CDR3 nucleotide sequence: TGTGCCAGCAGCTTAGGTAGCGGCTACGAGCAGTACTTC. Translating gives CASSLGSGYEQYF.

This chain uses TRBV5-8 with TRBJ2-1; 12 positions agree with TRBD2. CDR1 and CDR2 from the germline V gene are SGHTS and YDEGEE. The CDR3 spans 16 residues. Unmatched junction bases numbered 10, after V lost 3 bases and J lost 9 bases. The CDR3 loop reads CASSSRASGRVSEQFF. As DNA, the CDR3 is TGTGCCAGCAGCTCCCGAGCTAGCGGGAGGGTTAGTGAGCAGTTCTTC.